The T cell receptor (beta chain) under discussion was sequenced for a study of blood T cells in healthy people across ages. Broader study findings: Diversity of TCR beta per million T cells declined in a roughly linear way with age. Among long-lived donors, naive CD4+ cells were more numerous and diversity higher than in aged donors.

A J-beta primer mix and a sample-barcoded 5' primer were used in a second PCR of about 7 to 12 cycles. Samples each returned at least 3 million CDR3-containing paired-end reads. TCRdb fed the 5' RACE reads into MiXCR, producing one record per CDR3 protein. This sample has approximately 900,000 distinct CDR3 sequences, with about 48% found just once. Germline V gives CDR1 KGHSH, CDR2 LQKENI. The ends were cut back, 3 bases at V and 5 bases at J, with 11 bases in the middle. This CDR3 has 14 amino acids. This clonotype was recorded only once. No antigen is known for it. The sample comprised blood. The chain recombines TRBV18 with TRBJ2-1; tentatively, D is TRBD2 (5 bases). The source of this sequence is a man younger than 45 in good health. The CDR3 nucleotides read TGTGCCAGCTCACCCCGGACTGACCACAATGAGCAGTTCTTC. Its protein is CASSPRTDHNEQFF.